Each of the 23 T cell receptor beta chains below was sequenced from the same sample in a study of cytomegalovirus exposure and HLA in healthy donors. The data were produced by immunoSEQ multiplex PCR, yet TCRdb's version contains in-frame clones alone and is incomplete. The sample comprises about 110,000 clones, less than 90% of which are singletons, and 1.5% to 2% rests with the top ten. Sequenced sample: PBMCs. The source is a woman aged 18-35 years in good health and CMV-seropositive.

This chain connects TRBV19 to TRBJ2-5; 10 bases line up with TRBD2. Germline CDR1 and CDR2: LNHDA and SQIVND (reference sequence). V lost 7 bases and J lost 3; bases outside the gene matches: 2. CDR3 length: 13 amino acids. CDR3 sequence (DNA): TGTGCCAGTACTAGCGGGGGAAAAGAGACCCAGTACTTC. It translates to CASTSGGKETQYF.

This clone occurred a few times. The V and J genes are TRBV18 and TRBJ2-7; a weak D match, TRBD1 (5 bases). Germline-derived CDR1 and CDR2 are KGHSH and LQKENI. This CDR3 has 16 residues. V was shortened by 4 bases and J by 0 bases, with 16 bases between the two germline ends. CDR3 in DNA: TGTGCCAGCTCACAAGCCAGGGTCATCGGCTCCTACGAGCAGTACTTC. Translating gives CASSQARVIGSYEQYF.

This chain uses TRBV5-1 with TRBJ1-1, with TRBD1 matching 9 bases. Per germline, CDR1 SGHRS and CDR2 YFSETQ. CDR3 size: 15 residues. After removal of 0 bases from V and 4 bases from J, the junction contained 4 bases not matched to a gene. The CDR3 protein is CASSLEGQGGTEAFF. The CDR3 DNA sequence: TGCGCCAGCAGCTTGGAGGGACAGGGAGGCACTGAAGCTTTCTTT.

This clone was seen a handful of times. The V gene is TRBV18, the J gene TRBJ1-1; D is ambiguous. CDR3 length: 14 amino acids. Germline values: CDR1 KGHSH, CDR2 LQKENI. V lost 3 bases and J lost 3, with 11 bases in between. CDR3 amino acids: CASSPSGRDTEAFF. The CDR3 DNA reads TGTGCCAGCTCACCGTCGGGGAGGGACACTGAAGCTTTCTTT.

This chain uses TRBV7-2 with TRBJ2-3, with 13 bases aligning to TRBD2. The germline gives CDR1 SGHTA, CDR2 FQGNSA. The CDR3 contains 18 residues. V was pared by 5 bases and J by 3 bases, with 11 bases of the junction left unmatched. The CDR3 DNA reads TGTGCCAGCAGCCTTAGGACTAGCGGGGGAACCGGTACAGATACGCAGTATTTT. This encodes CASSLRTSGGTGTDTQYF.

This clone has only one observation. This chain connects TRBV18 to TRBJ2-5; maybe TRBD2 (6 bases). This CDR3 is 14 amino acids long. Trimming took 4 bases from V and 5 from J, leaving 14 bases between them. Germline loops: CDR1 KGHSH, CDR2 LQKENI. In DNA form, the CDR3 reads TGTGCCAGCTCACTATCTAGCGCGGGGGAGACCCAGTACTTC. This gives the protein CASSLSSAGETQYF.

The CDR3 reads CASSLVATGNYGYTF. DNA for the CDR3: TGTGCCAGCAGCTTAGTGGCGACAGGGAACTATGGCTACACCTTC. This chain links TRBV7-2 with TRBJ1-2; 7 nucleotides align to TRBD1. The V gene end was trimmed by 1 base and the J gene end by 2 bases; junction bases not matched to a gene: 4. The CDR3 length is 15 residues. Germline CDR1 reads SGHTA; CDR2 reads FQGNSA.

The rearrangement uses TRBV25-1 and TRBJ2-2; TRBD1 is a possible D gene (7 bases). The CDR3 loop spans 14 amino acids. V was cut by 4 bases and J by 3 bases, with 9 bases left in between. Germline assignment: CDR1 MGHDK and CDR2 SYGVNS. CDR3 bases: TGTGCCAGCAGTGCCAGGGGGGACACCGGGGAGCTGTTTTTT. This encodes CASSARGDTGELFF. The complete variable domain, with remaining parts taken from reference TRBV25-1 and TRBJ2-2, reads EADIYQTPRYLVIGTGKKITLECSQTMGHDKMYWYQQDPGMELHLIHYSYGVNSTEKGDLSSESTVSRIRTEHFPLTLESARPSHTSQYLCASSARGDTGELFFGEGSRLTVL.

The chain carries TRBV7-8 and TRBJ2-7; 7 bases match TRBD1. The V and J ends lost 5 bases and 3 bases, in that order; junction bases with no gene match: 7. The length of the CDR3 is 14 residues. Per the germline V gene, CDR1 is SGHVS and CDR2 is FQNEAQ. CDR3 loop: CASSLGGQYYEQYV. The DNA of the CDR3 is TGTGCCAGCAGCCTAGGGGGACAGTACTACGAGCAGTACGTC.

The chain is built from TRBV9 and TRBJ2-7, with 9 bases lining up with TRBD1. The CDR3 is made up of 14 amino acids. Unmatched junction bases numbered 7, after V lost 4 bases and J lost 5 bases. Germline-derived CDR1 and CDR2 are SGDLS and YYNGEE. The DNA for the CDR3 is TGTGCCAGCAGCACAGGGGGCGGATTGGACGAGCAGTACTTC. Translated, it gives CASSTGGGLDEQYF.

The chain is built from TRBV10-3 and TRBJ2-1; 7 nucleotides agree with TRBD2. V was pared by 6 bases and J by 2 bases, with 1 base of the junction left unmatched. Germline lookup yields CDR1 ENHRY and CDR2 SYGVKD. CDR3 size: 13 residues. The CDR3 bases are TGTGCCATCAGCGGACTAGCCTACAATGAGCAGTTCTTC. Translating it yields CAISGLAYNEQFF.

The genes are TRBV4-1 and TRBJ2-5, with TRBD2 matching 13 bases. The ends lost 2 bases at V and 1 base at J; junction bases unmatched: 4. In germline, CDR1 is MGHRA, CDR2 YSYEKL. CDR3 length: 17 residues. CDR3: CASSQRLAGGLQETQYF. CDR3 nucleotides: TGCGCCAGCAGCCAAAGACTAGCGGGGGGCCTCCAAGAGACCCAGTACTTC.

The chain carries TRBV10-3 and TRBJ2-1; maybe TRBD1 (5 bases). V was pared by 11 bases and J by 0 bases, with 11 bases between. The germline CDR1 and CDR2 sequences are ENHRY and SYGVKD. The CDR3 is 13 amino acids. The CDR3, as DNA: TGTGCCCAAGTACAGGTCTCCTACAATGAGCAGTTCTTC. This sequence encodes CAQVQVSYNEQFF.

The gene calls are TRBV4-1 and TRBJ1-2; TRBD1 is a possible D gene (5 bases). V was clipped by 0 bases and J by 8 bases, with 22 bases between them. The V gene's germline CDR1 is MGHRA and CDR2 YSYEKL. This CDR3 is built from 17 residues. The CDR3 sequence: CASSQDARTRIPRGYTF. DNA for the CDR3: TGCGCCAGCAGCCAAGATGCAAGGACACGCATTCCTAGGGGCTACACCTTC.

The rearrangement uses TRBV6-6 and TRBJ2-3; 11 positions match TRBD2. This CDR3 spans 14 amino acids. Germline V gene data show CDR1 as MNHNY and CDR2 as SVGAGI (reference sequence). V lost 9 bases to trimming and J lost 4 bases; unmatched junction nucleotides: 6. The CDR3: CASSGGDLADTQYF. The CDR3 coding sequence is TGTGCCAGTAGCGGGGGGGACCTAGCAGATACGCAGTATTTT.

The V gene is TRBV15, the J gene TRBJ2-3, with 14 bases lining up with TRBD2. Germline lookup yields CDR1 LNHNV and CDR2 YYDKDF (reference sequence). The V gene end was trimmed by 3 bases and the J gene end by 6 bases; junction bases not matched to a gene: 14. There are 19 residues in the CDR3. In nucleotides, the CDR3 is TGTGCCACCAGCAGGACGCCTGGAGGGACTAGCGGGGGTTGGGATACGCAGTATTTT. Translation: CATSRTPGGTSGGWDTQYF.

J is TRBJ1-2 and V is TRBV5-1, with 8 bases that match TRBD1. Germline V lookup: CDR1 SGHRS, CDR2 YFSETQ. Trimming took 3 bases from V and 5 from J; bases not matched to a gene: 18. The CDR3 is 18 residues long. The CDR3 DNA reads as TGCGCCAGCAGCTCGTTGTCCGACAGGGGTATCGTGGAGTATGGCTACACCTTC. It encodes CASSSLSDRGIVEYGYTF.

The rearrangement uses TRBV6-5 and TRBJ1-2; D remains ambiguous. Germline values: CDR1 MNHEY, CDR2 SVGAGI. V gave up 4 bases and J gave up 8 bases, with 11 bases separating them. The CDR3 is 12 residues long. The CDR3 reads CASSSAPGGYTF. CDR3 nucleotide sequence: TGTGCCAGCAGTTCCGCCCCGGGAGGCTACACCTTC.

This chain connects TRBV28 to TRBJ1-5, with 7 bases that match TRBD1. Germline trimming cut 2 bases from V and 7 bases from J; bases unmatched to any gene: 5. Per germline, CDR1 MDHEN and CDR2 SYDVKM. The CDR3 sequence is 14 residues long. CDR3 nucleotides: TGTGCCAGCAGTTTAGGACAGGTGTTGCAGCCCCAGCATTTT. This codes for CASSLGQVLQPQHF.

This clone was detected once. The genes are TRBV19 and TRBJ2-3, with 7 positions matching TRBD1. Germline lookup yields CDR1 LNHDA and CDR2 SQIVND (reference sequence). V lost 6 bases and J lost 5; bases outside the gene matches: 11. The CDR3 covers 15 residues. The CDR3 spells CASRGRAGGGDTQYF. CDR3 bases: TGTGCCAGTAGAGGTAGGGCAGGGGGTGGAGATACGCAGTATTTT. Using reference TRBV19 and TRBJ2-3 for the parts outside the CDR3, the full variable domain is DGGITQSPKYLFRKEGQNVTLSCEQNLNHDAMYWYRQDPGQGLRLIYYSQIVNDFQKGDIAEGYSVSREKKESFPLTVTSAQKNPTAFYLCASRGRAGGGDTQYFGPGTRLTVL.

CDR3 residues: CASYHSTGNNSPLHF. The CDR3 coding sequence is TGTGCCAGCTACCATTCGACAGGGAATAATTCACCCCTCCACTTT. The rearrangement links TRBV6-5 to TRBJ1-6; 7 positions match TRBD1. V lost 8 bases, J lost 5 bases, and 9 bases stayed unmatched. CDR1 is MNHEY and CDR2 is SVGAGI in the germline V gene. There are 15 residues in the CDR3.

The chain uses TRBV6-5 and TRBJ1-4; 8 positions agree with TRBD1. Germline CDR1 is MNHEY and CDR2 is SVGAGI. The CDR3 totals 14 residues. The V and J ends lost 5 bases and 10 bases, in that order; junction bases with no gene match: 9. The CDR3 reads CASSQQGEGGKLFF. CDR3 in DNA: TGTGCCAGCAGTCAACAGGGGGAAGGGGGAAAACTGTTTTTT.

The chain recombines TRBV7-9 with TRBJ2-1; maybe TRBD1 (6 bases). The germline CDR1 and CDR2 sequences are SEHNR and FQNEAQ (reference sequence). CDR3 length: 15 residues. V was cut by 1 base and J by 7 bases, with 14 bases left in between. The CDR3 reads CASSLGWTEPNEQFF. CDR3 nucleotide sequence: TGTGCCAGCAGCTTAGGGTGGACAGAACCGAATGAGCAGTTCTTC. Together with reference TRBV7-9 and TRBJ2-1, the CDR3 gives the full variable domain: DTGVSQNPRHKITKRGQNVTFRCDPISEHNRLYWYRQTLGQGPEFLTYFQNEAQLEKSRLLSDRFSAERPKGSFSTLEIQRTEQGDSAMYLCASSLGWTEPNEQFFGPGTRLTVL.